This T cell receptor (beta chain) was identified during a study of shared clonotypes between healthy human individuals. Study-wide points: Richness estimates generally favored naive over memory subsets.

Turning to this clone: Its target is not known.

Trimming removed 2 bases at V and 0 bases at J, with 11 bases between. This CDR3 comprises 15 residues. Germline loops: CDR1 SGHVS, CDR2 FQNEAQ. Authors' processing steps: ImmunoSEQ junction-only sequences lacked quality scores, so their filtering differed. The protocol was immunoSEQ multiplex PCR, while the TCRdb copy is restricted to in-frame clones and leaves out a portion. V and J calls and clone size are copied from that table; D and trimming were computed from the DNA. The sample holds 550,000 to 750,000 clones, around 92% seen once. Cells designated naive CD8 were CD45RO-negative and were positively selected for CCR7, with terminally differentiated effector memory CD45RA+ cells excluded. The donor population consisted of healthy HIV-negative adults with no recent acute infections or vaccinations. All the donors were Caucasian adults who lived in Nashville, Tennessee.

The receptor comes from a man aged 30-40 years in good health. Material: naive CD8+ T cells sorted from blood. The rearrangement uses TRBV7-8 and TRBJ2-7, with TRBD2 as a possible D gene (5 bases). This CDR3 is CASSLSFTSSYEQYF. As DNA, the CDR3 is TGTGCCAGCAGCTTATCTTTCACTAGCTCCTACGAGCAGTACTTC.